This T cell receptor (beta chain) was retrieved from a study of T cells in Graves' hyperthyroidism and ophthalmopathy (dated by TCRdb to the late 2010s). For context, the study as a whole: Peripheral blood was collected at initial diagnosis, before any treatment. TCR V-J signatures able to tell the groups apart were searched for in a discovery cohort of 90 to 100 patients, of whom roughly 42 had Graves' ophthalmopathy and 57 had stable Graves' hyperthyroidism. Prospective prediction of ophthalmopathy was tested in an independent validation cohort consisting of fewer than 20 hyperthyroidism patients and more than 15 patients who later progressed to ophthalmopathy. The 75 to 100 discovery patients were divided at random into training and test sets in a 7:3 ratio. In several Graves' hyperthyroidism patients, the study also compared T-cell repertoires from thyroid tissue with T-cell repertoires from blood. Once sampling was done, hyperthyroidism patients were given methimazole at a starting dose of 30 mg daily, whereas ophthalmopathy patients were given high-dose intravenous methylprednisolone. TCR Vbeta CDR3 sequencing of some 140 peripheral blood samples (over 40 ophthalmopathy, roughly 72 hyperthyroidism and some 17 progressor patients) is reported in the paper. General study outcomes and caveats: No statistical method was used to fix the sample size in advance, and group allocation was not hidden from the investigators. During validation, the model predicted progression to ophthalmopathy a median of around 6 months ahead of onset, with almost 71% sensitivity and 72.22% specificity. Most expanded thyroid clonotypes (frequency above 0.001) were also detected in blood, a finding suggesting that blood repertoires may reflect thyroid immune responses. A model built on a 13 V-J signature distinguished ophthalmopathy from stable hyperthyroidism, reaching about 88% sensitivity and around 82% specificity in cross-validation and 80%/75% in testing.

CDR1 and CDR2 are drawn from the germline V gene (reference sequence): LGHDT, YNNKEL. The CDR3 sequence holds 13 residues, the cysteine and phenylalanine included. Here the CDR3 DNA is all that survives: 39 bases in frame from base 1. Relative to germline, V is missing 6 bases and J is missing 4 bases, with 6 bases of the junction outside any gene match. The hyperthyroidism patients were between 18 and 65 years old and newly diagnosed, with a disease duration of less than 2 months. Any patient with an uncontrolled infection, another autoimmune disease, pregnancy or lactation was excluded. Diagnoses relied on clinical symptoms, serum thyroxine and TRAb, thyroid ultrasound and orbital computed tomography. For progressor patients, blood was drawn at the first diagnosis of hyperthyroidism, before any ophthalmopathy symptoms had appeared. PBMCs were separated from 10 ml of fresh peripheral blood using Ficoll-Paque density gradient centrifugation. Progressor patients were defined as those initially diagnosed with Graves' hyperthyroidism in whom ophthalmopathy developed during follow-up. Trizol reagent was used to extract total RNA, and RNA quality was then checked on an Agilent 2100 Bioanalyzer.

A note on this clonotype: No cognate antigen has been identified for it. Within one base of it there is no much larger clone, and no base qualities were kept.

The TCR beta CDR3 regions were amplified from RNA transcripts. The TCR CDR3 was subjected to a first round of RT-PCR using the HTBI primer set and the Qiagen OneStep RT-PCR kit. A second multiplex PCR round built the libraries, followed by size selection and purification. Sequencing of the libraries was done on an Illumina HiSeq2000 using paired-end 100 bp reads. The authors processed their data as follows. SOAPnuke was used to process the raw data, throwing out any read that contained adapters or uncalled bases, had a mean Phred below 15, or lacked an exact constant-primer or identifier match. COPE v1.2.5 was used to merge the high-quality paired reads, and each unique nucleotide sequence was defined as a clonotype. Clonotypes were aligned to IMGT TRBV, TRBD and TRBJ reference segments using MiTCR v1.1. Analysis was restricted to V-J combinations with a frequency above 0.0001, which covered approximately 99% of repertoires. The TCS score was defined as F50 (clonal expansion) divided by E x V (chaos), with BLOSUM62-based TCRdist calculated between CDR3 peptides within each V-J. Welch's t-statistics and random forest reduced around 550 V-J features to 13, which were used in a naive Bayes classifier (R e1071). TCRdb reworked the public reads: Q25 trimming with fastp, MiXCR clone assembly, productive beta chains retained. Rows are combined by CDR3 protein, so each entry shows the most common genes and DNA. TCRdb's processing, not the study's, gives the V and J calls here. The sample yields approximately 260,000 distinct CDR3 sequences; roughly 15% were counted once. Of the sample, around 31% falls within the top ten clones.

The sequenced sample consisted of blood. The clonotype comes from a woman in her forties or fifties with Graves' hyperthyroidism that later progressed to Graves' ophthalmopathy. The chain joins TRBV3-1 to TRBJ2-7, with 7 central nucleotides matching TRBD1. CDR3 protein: CASRHTGVYEQYF. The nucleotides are TGTGCCAGCAGGCACACAGGGGTTTACGAGCAGTACTTC.